What follows is one T cell receptor beta chain and its context. This clonotype was observed a few times. Its antigen remains unidentified. Per-base quality was not reported, and no clone a single base away is much larger than it. The germline V gene sets CDR1 to SGHTA and CDR2 to FQGNSA. Taken from cysteine to phenylalanine, the CDR3 has 15 residues. Of all the DNA, just the CDR3 is kept, 45 bases in frame from base 1. V is reduced by 5 bases and J by 0 bases, leaving a spacing of 10 bases between them. This entry is derived from a study of CD8 T cells in ankylosing spondylitis (dated by TCRdb to the late 2010s). Looking at the study overall: The study profiled T cell receptor beta repertoires in healthy donors and ankylosing spondylitis patients to find disease-linked TCR variants. Peripheral blood samples were taken, and synovial fluid was additionally collected from ankylosing spondylitis patients. In total, the full study cohort was made up of roughly 110 healthy donors and 25 ankylosing spondylitis patients. Results and caveats for the whole study, not just this receptor: A CD8+ phenotype was shown by the disease-linked clones, which were found at relatively low frequencies in peripheral blood. Some of the motif variants had been reported before in the synovial fluid and blood of reactive arthritis patients, a finding that suggests common disease-initiation mechanisms. A TCR beta motif made up of several highly homologous amino acid variants appeared to be characteristic of blood from ankylosing spondylitis patients. The disease-linked clones were reported as significantly enriched in matched synovial fluid samples from ankylosing spondylitis patients.

Sequencing used an Illumina HiSeq 2500. TCR beta libraries were prepared by quantitative 5'-RACE with molecular barcodes. The original methods were these. A new computational method based on a probabilistic model of VDJ rearrangement was used to identify disease-linked TCR variants. TCRdb redid the processing of the public reads, applying fastp at Q25 and MiXCR, and retained in-frame beta chains. Under each unique CDR3 protein, matching rows form one entry showing the most common genes and DNA. The V and J calls shown here were made by TCRdb, not taken from the authors' results. This sample comprises 450,000 or so distinct CDR3 sequences, approximately 26% of them detected only once. The ten top clones hold over 0.8% of the sample.

Recombination linked TRBV7-2 to TRBJ1-4; the D segment cannot be called with confidence. This TCR came from a male donor with ankylosing spondylitis. Input material: blood, either unsorted or a sorted T cell fraction (not recorded which). The DNA is as follows: TGTGCCAGCAGCCCCCGGAGCCCAACTAATGAAAAACTGTTTTTT. Translated, it gives CASSPRSPTNEKLFF.